This TCR beta chain was retrieved from a study of blood T cell repertoires in COVID-19. As for the study in general: Acute-phase and convalescent COVID-19 samples originated in the United States, Italy and Spain. PBMCs, B-cell-depleted T cells, or T cells were the source of the cDNA or gDNA that made up the material.

As originally analysed: Cell counts per sample came from amplifying reference gene primers. The table came from immunoSEQ multiplex PCR; TCRdb's copy has only in-frame clones and leaves some out. The V and J calls and clone size were taken over from that table, and D and trimming were inferred from the DNA. There are about 150,000 clones in the sample; roughly four fifths occur only once, and about 1.8% lies in the top ten. This clone was seen only once. Germline V gives CDR1 MNHNS, CDR2 SASEGT. The CDR3 is 14 residues long. Unmatched junction bases numbered 4, after V lost 6 bases and J lost 8 bases.

This receptor was taken from a man of 80 years or more with acute or convalescent COVID-19. The V and J genes are TRBV6-1 and TRBJ1-4; TRBD1 aligns across 12 bases. Sequencing was done on a sample of peripheral blood. CDR3 in amino acids: CASRGTGGFEKLFF. The CDR3 bases are TGTGCCAGCAGGGGGACAGGGGGCTTCGAAAAACTGTTTTTT.